This TCR beta chain stems from a study of OX40 agonist ivuxolimab in advanced cancers. For the study in its entirety: The costimulatory receptor OX40 (CD134) was targeted by ivuxolimab, a fully human IgG2 agonistic monoclonal antibody. Of the roughly 54 patients in dose escalation, about 20 had hepatocellular carcinoma, about 15 had melanoma, 9 had renal cell carcinoma and 9 had head and neck cancer. Intravenous ivuxolimab was administered to patients every 2 weeks at six dose levels: 0.01, 0.1, 0.3, 1.5, 3 and 10 mg/kg. The paper reports the monotherapy dose-escalation portion (N of about 50 patients) of the phase I ivuxolimab trial. Partial responses occurred in three dose-escalation patients: two with cutaneous melanoma and one with hepatocellular carcinoma. Patients were allowed to have had prior anti-PD-1, anti-PD-L1 or anti-CTLA-4 therapy, and 40% of the dose-escalation patients had previously received checkpoint inhibitors. In the dose-escalation cohort, 82.7% of patients were male, and the mean age was roughly 60 years, with a range of 23 to 79. The point of sequencing TCRbeta in the periphery was to test whether ivuxolimab changed TCR sequence diversity and drove clonal T-cell expansion.

There are 15 amino acids in the CDR3, from cysteine to phenylalanine inclusive. Only the CDR3 part of the read is kept: 45 bases, read in frame from the first base. Compared with germline, V lacks 2 bases and J lacks 0 bases; bases without a gene match: 2. For CDR1 and CDR2, the germline V gene lists SGHRS and YFSETQ. Findings and caveats that apply to the study as a whole: Clonal expansion of both CD4+ and CD8+ blood T cells was observed from baseline to week 6 at doses 0.1 to 3.0 mg/kg. The antigen specificity of the peripheral T cells that underwent clonal expansion was not determined. In the 0.1-3.0 mg/kg groups, partial responders had among the lowest normalized peripheral clonal expansion, particularly in CD8+ T cells. Low levels of normalized T-cell clonal expansion were also shown by some nonresponding patients. After ivuxolimab, more expanded clones were found on average in CD8+ T cells than in CD4+ T cells.

On this clone: Which antigen it targets is not known. Base qualities were left out, and no much larger clone turns up one base away.

Genomic DNA was isolated from the sorted cells so that the TCRbeta CDR3 region could be sequenced. TCRbeta CDR3 regions were sequenced using the immunoSEQ Assay. Drawn from immuneACCESS, this table holds only the in-frame rearrangements with V and J called that TCRdb kept. Clones are partly lost; checked studies trace under half to an unresolved V gene and leave the rest unexplained. In all, the sample holds 55,000 to 70,000 clones, and 75% to 90% of those were seen once. The leading ten clones occupy around 0.6% of the sample. The trial excluded patients who had a history of autoimmune disease or were on systemic immunosuppression. Peripheral blood for TCR sequencing was collected from all dose cohorts at baseline, on cycle 4 day 1, and on cycle 7 day 1. Samples came from an open-label, multicenter, first-in-human phase I dose-escalation trial of ivuxolimab. Adults with locally advanced or metastatic melanoma, renal cell carcinoma, hepatocellular carcinoma or head and neck squamous cell carcinoma were enrolled in the trial. Before TCR sequencing, CD4+ T cells and CD8+ T cells from peripheral blood were sorted into separate populations.

The chain joins TRBV5-1 to TRBJ2-1, with 7 junctional bases fitting TRBD2. The specimen was CD4+ or CD8+ T cells sorted from blood, collected in a trial of the OX40 agonist ivuxolimab. The TCR originated in an adult with an advanced solid tumor such as melanoma, head and neck, liver or kidney cancer. The DNA reads TGCGCCAGCAGCTTCAGCGGGGCCTCCTACAATGAGCAGTTCTTC. This translates into CASSFSGASYNEQFF. Supplemented by the reference TRBV5-1 and TRBJ2-1 proteins around the CDR3, the complete variable domain is KAGVTQTPRYLIKTRGQQVTLSCSPISGHRSVSWYQQTPGQGLQFLFEYFSETQRNKGNFPGRFSGRQFSNSRSEMNVSTLELGDSALYLCASSFSGASYNEQFFGPGTRLTVL.